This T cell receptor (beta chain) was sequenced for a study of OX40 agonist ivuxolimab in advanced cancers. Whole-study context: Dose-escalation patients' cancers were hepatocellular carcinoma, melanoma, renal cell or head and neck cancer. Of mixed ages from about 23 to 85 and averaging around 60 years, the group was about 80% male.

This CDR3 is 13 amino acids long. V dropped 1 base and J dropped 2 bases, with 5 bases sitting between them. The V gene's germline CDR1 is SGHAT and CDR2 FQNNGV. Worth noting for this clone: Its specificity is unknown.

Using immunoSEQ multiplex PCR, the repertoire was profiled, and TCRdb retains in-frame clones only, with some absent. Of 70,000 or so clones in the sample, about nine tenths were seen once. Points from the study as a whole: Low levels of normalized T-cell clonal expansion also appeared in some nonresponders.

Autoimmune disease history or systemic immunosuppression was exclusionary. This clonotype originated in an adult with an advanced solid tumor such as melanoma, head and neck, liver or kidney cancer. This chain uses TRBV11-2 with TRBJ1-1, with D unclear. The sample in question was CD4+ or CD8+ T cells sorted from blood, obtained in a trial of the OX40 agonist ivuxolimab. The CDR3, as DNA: TGTGCCAGCAGCTTAGCACCTAACACTGAAGCTTTCTTT. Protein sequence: CASSLAPNTEAFF.